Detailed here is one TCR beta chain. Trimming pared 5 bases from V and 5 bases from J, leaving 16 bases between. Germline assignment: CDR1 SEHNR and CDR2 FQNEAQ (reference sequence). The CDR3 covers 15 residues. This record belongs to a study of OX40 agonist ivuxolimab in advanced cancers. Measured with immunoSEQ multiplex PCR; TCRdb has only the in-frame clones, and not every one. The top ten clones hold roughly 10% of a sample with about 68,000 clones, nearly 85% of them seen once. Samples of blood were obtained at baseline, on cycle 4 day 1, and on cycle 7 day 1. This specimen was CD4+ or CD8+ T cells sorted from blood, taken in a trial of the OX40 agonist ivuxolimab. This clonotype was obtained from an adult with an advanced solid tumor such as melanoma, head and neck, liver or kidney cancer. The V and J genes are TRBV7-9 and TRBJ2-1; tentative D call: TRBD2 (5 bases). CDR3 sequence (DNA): TGTGCCAGCAGCCCTCAACGACTAAAGAACAATGAGCAGTTCTTC. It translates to CASSPQRLKNNEQFF.